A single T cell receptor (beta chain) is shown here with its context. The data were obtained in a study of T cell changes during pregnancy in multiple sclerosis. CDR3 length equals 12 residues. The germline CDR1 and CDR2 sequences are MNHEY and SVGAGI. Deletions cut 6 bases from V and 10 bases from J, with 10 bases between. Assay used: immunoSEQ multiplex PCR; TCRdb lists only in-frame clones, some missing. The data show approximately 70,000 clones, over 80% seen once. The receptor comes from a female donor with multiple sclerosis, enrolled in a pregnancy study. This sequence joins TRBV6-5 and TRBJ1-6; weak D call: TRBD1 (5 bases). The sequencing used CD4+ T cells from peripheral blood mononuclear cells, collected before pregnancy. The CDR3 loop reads CASRDTGSPLHF. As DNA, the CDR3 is TGTGCCAGCAGGGACACCGGGTCACCCCTCCACTTT.